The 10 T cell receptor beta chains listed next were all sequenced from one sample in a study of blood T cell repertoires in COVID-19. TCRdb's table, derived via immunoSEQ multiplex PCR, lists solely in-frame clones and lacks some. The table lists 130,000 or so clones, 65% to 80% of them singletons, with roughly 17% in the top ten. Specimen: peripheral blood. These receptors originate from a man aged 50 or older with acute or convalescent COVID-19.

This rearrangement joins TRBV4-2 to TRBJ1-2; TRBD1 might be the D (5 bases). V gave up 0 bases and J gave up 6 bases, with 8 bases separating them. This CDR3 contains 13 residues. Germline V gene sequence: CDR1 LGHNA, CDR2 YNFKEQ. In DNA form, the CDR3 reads TGTGCCAGCAGCCAAGACAGGGCGGATGGCTACACCTTC. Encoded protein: CASSQDRADGYTF.

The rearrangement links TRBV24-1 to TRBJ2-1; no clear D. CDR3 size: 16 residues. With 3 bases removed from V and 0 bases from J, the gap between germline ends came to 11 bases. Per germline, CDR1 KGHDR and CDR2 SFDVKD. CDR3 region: CATSDHSTSSYNEQFF. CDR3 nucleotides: TGTGCCACCAGTGATCACAGCACCAGCTCCTACAATGAGCAGTTCTTC.

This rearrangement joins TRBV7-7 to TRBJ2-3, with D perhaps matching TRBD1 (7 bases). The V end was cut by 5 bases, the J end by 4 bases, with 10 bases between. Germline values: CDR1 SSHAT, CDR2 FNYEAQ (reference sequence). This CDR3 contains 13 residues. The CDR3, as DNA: TGTGCCAGCAGCGCAGGGGGGCCAGATACGCAGTATTTT. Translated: CASSAGGPDTQYF.

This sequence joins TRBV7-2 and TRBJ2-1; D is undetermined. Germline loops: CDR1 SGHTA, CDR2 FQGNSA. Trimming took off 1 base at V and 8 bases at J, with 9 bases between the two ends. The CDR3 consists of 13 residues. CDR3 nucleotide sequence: TGTGCCAGCAGCTTAGAAATGGGCTATGAGCAGTTCTTC. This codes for CASSLEMGYEQFF.

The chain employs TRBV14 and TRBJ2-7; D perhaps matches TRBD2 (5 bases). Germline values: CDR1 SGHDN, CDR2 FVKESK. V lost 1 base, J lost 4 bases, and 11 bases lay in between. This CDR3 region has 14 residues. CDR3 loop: CASSQGGPFYEQYF. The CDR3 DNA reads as TGTGCCAGCAGCCAAGGCGGGCCGTTTTACGAGCAGTACTTC.

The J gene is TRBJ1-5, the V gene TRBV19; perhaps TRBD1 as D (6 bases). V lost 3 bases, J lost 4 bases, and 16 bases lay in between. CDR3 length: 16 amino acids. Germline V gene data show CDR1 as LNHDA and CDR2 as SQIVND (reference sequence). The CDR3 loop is CASSMGRGGGNQPQHF. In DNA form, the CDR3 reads TGTGCCAGTAGTATGGGTCGAGGGGGGGGGAATCAGCCCCAGCATTTT.

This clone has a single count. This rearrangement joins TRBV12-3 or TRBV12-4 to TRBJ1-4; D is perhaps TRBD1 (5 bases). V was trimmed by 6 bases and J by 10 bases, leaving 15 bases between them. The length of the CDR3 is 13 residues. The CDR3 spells CASSRVSAGKLFF. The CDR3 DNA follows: TGTGCCAGCAGCAGGGTATCAGCCGGAAAACTGTTTTTT.

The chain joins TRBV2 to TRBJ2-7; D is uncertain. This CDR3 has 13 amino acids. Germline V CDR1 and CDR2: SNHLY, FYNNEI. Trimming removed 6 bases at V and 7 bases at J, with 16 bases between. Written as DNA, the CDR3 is TGTGCCAGCAGGTTGACTCAAACGAGGGAGCAGTACTTC. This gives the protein CASRLTQTREQYF.

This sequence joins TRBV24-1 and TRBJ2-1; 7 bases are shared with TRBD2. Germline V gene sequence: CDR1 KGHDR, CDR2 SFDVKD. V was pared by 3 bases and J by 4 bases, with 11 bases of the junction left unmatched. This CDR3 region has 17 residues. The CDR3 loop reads CATSDRNPGGRYNEQFF. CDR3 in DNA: TGTGCCACCAGTGATCGAAACCCCGGGGGGAGGTACAATGAGCAGTTCTTC.

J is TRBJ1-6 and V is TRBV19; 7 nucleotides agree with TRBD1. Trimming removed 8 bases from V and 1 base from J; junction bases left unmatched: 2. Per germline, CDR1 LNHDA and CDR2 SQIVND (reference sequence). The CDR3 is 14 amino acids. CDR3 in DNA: TGTGCCAGTGGACAGGATTCCTATAATTCACCCCTCCACTTT. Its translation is CASGQDSYNSPLHF.